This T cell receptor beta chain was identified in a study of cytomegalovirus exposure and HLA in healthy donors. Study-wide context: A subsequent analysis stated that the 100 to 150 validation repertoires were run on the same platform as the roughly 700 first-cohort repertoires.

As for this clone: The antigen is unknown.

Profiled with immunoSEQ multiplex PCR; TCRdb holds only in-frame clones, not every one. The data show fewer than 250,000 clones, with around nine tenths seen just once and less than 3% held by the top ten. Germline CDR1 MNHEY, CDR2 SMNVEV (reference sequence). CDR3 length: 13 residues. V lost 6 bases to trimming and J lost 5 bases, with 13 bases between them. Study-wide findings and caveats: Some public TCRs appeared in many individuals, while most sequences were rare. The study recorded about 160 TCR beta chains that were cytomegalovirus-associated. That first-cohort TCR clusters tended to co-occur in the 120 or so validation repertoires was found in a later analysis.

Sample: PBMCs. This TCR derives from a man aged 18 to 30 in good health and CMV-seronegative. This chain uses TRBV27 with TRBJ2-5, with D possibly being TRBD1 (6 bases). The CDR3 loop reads CASSTGTWETQYF. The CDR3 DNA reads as TGTGCCAGCAGCACCGGGACATGGGAGACCCAGTACTTC.